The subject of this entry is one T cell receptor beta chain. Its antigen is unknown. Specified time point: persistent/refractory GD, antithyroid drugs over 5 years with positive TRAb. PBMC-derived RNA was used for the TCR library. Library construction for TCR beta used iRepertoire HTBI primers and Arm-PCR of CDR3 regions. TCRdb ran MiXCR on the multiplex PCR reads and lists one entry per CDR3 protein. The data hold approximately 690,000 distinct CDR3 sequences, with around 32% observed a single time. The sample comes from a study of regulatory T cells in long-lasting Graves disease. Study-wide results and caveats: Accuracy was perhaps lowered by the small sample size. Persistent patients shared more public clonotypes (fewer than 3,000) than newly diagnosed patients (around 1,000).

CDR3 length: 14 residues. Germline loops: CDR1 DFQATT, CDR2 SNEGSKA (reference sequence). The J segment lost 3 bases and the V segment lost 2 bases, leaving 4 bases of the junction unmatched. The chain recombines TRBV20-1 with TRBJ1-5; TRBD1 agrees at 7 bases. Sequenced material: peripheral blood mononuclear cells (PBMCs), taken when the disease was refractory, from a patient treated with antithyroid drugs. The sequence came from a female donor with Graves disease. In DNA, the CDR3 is TGCAGTGCTAGACCGGGACAGCCCAATCAGCCCCAGCATTTT. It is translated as CSARPGQPNQPQHF.